This entry lists 13 T cell receptor beta chains sequenced from one sample in a study of CD4 T cells in relation to SARS-CoV-2 and coronaviruses. Profiled with immunoSEQ multiplex PCR; TCRdb holds only in-frame clones, not every one. This sample yields about 37,000 clones, of which more than 65% are seen a single time; more than 3.5% belongs to the top ten. Their cognate antigens are unknown. The sequenced material came from naive CD4+ T cells from PBMCs, cultured in vitro. As for subset: naive CD4+ T cells isolated by negative enrichment. The origin of the receptors is an adult with COVID-19.

V usage is TRBV2 and J usage is TRBJ2-6; D is ambiguous. The ends were cut back, 7 bases at V and 0 bases at J, with 13 bases in the middle. Germline V lookup: CDR1 SNHLY, CDR2 FYNNEI. The length of the CDR3 is 16 residues. CDR3 in amino acids: CASTQLSLSGANVLTF. The CDR3 nucleotides are TGTGCCAGCACCCAACTAAGCCTCTCTGGGGCCAACGTCCTGACTTTC.

V gene TRBV19 combines with J gene TRBJ2-3; perhaps D is TRBD1 or TRBD2 (5 bases each). Deletions cut 6 bases from V and 7 bases from J, with 11 bases between. This CDR3 spans 12 amino acids. Per germline, CDR1 LNHDA and CDR2 SQIVND (reference sequence). CDR3 DNA sequence: TGTGCCAGTAGCCCCGGGACGAATACGCAGTATTTT. It yields the protein CASSPGTNTQYF.

This chain uses TRBV10-3 with TRBJ2-7, with 9 bases that match TRBD1. The CDR3 spans 13 residues. The trim removed 8 bases at V and 3 bases at J, leaving 5 bases unmatched. Germline CDR1 reads ENHRY; CDR2 reads SYGVKD. The CDR3 sequence: CAIGTGRNYEQYF. The CDR3 DNA sequence: TGTGCCATCGGGACAGGGAGAAACTACGAGCAGTACTTC.

J is TRBJ2-3 and V is TRBV9, with TRBD2 matching 12 bases. V was clipped by 3 bases and J by 3 bases; unmatched bases: 14. Germline lookup yields CDR1 SGDLS and CDR2 YYNGEE. The CDR3 is 19 amino acids. CDR3: CASSARLAGVGGATDTQYF. CDR3 nucleotide sequence: TGTGCCAGCAGCGCCCGACTAGCGGGAGTTGGAGGGGCGACAGATACGCAGTATTTT.

V gene TRBV14 combines with J gene TRBJ2-3, with unresolved D. Germline loops: CDR1 SGHDN, CDR2 FVKESK. Trimming took 2 bases from V and 5 from J, leaving 11 bases between them. This CDR3 has 14 residues. In nucleotides, the CDR3 is TGTGCCAGCAGCCAAAGGAGACTTGGAGATACGCAGTATTTT. This sequence encodes CASSQRRLGDTQYF.

This chain links TRBV18 with TRBJ1-5, with 7 bases that match TRBD1. Trimming cost V 4 bases and J 7 bases; bases outside gene matches: 7. Looked up from germline, CDR1 is KGHSH and CDR2 is LQKENI. This CDR3 spans 14 amino acids. The CDR3 is CASSRAGGRQPQHF. The CDR3 nucleotides read TGTGCCAGCTCACGGGCAGGGGGTAGACAGCCCCAGCATTTT.

V usage is TRBV4-2 and J usage is TRBJ2-5; TRBD2 matches 7 bases. The trim removed 4 bases at V and 5 bases at J, leaving 13 bases unmatched. Looked up from germline, CDR1 is LGHNA and CDR2 is YNFKEQ. The CDR3 has 16 residues. The CDR3 loop is CASSPTPTSPWETQYF. In DNA form, the CDR3 reads TGTGCCAGCAGCCCTACCCCGACTAGCCCCTGGGAGACCCAGTACTTC.

The J gene is TRBJ1-4, the V gene TRBV6-6; no firm D call. CDR1 MNHNY and CDR2 SVGAGI come from the germline V gene (reference sequence). CDR3 length equals 14 residues. Trimming pared 4 bases from V and 7 bases from J, leaving 13 bases between. The CDR3 sequence is CASSSQGSLEKLFF. The DNA of the CDR3 is TGTGCCAGCAGTTCCCAAGGATCGCTTGAAAAACTGTTTTTT.

The genes are TRBV27 and TRBJ2-6, with D tentatively TRBD2 (5 bases). The CDR3 has 19 amino acids. The germline gives CDR1 MNHEY, CDR2 SMNVEV (reference sequence). Trimming removed 6 bases at V and 2 bases at J, with 23 bases between. DNA for the CDR3: TGTGCCAGCAGCTTTGGTCGGGGTGGTGGGTTTGCTGGGGCCAACGTCCTGACTTTC. It encodes CASSFGRGGGFAGANVLTF.

A few counts support this clone. The chain links TRBV28 to TRBJ1-5; TRBD1 matches 7 bases. J was trimmed by 1 base and V by 7 bases; bases with no gene match: 10. CDR1 and CDR2 (germline): MDHEN, SYDVKM. The CDR3 runs 16 residues. The DNA of the CDR3 is TGTGCCAGCACCTTACGGACAGGCTTAAGCAATCAGCCCCAGCATTTT. This codes for CASTLRTGLSNQPQHF. The variable domain in full, completed from reference TRBV28 and TRBJ1-5, reads DVKVTQSSRYLVKRTGEKVFLECVQDMDHENMFWYRQDPGLGLRLIYFSYDVKMKEKGDIPEGYSVSREKKERFSLILESASTNQTSMYLCASTLRTGLSNQPQHFGDGTRLSIL.

The chain has TRBV9 and TRBJ1-1, with D uncertain. This CDR3 has 13 residues. V shed 3 bases and J shed 5 bases, with 11 bases lying between them. Germline CDR1 is SGDLS and CDR2 is YYNGEE. The chain's CDR3 is CASSGSPDTEAFF. In DNA, the CDR3 is TGTGCCAGCAGCGGGAGCCCGGATACTGAAGCTTTCTTT.

This clone was seen a few times. This chain joins TRBV7-3 and TRBJ2-1, with D perhaps matching TRBD1 or TRBD2 (5 bases each). CDR3 length equals 15 residues. V was pared by 0 bases and J by 4 bases, with 10 bases between. Germline assignment: CDR1 SGHTA and CDR2 FQGTGA. The CDR3 region has the DNA TGTGCCAGCAGCTTAACTCGGGACCTGTACAATGAGCAGTTCTTC. As protein: CASSLTRDLYNEQFF.

The V gene is TRBV7-9, the J gene TRBJ1-2; D not resolved. Trimming left V 0 bases short and J 1 base short, with 6 bases between. CDR1 is SEHNR and CDR2 is FQNEAQ in the germline V gene (reference sequence). This CDR3 is 14 amino acids long. The DNA for the CDR3 is TGTGCCAGCAGCTTAGCAGGGAATAACTATGGCTACACCTTC. Translating gives CASSLAGNNYGYTF.